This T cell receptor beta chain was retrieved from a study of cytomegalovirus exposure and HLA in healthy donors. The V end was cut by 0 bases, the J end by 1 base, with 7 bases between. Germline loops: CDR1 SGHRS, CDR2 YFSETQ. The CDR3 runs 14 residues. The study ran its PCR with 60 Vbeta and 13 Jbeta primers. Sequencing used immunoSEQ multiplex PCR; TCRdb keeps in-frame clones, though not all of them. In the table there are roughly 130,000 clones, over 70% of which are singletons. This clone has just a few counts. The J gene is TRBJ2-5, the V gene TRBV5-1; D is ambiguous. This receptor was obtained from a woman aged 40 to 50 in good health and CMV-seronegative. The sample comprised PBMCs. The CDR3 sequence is CASSLGRVQETQYF. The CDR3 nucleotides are TGCGCCAGCAGCTTGGGACGGGTCCAAGAGACCCAGTACTTC.